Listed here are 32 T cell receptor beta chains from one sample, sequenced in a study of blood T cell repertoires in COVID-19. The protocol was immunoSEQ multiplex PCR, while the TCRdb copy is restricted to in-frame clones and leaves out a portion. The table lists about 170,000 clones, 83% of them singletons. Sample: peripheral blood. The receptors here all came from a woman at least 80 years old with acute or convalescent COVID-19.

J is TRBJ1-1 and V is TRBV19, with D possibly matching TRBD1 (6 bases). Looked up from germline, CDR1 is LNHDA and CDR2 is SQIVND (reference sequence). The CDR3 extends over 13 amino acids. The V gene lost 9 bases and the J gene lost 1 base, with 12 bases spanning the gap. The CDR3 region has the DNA TGTGCCAGCACGGGACACCCGAACACTGAAGCTTTCTTT. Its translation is CASTGHPNTEAFF.

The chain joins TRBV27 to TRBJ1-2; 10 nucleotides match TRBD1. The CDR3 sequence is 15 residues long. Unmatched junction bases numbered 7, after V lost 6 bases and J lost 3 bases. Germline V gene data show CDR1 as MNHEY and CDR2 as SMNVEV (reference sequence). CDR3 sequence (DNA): TGTGCCAGCAGGATGTTTGGACAGGGGGACTATGGCTACACCTTC. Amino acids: CASRMFGQGDYGYTF.

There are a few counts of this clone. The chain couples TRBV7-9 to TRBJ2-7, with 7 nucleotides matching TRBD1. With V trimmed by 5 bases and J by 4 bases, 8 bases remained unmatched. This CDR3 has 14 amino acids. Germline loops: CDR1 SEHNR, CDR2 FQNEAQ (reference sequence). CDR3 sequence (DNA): TGTGCCAGCAGCCCCGGGGACAGACCATACGAGCAGTACTTC. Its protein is CASSPGDRPYEQYF.

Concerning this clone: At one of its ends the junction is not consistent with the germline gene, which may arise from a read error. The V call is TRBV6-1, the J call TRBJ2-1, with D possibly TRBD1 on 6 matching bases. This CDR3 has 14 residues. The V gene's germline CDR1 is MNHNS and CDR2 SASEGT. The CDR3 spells CASSQATGYNEQFF. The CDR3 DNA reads TGTGCCAGCAGTCAAGCGACAGGCTACAATGAGCAGTTCTTC.

The CDR3 region has the DNA TGTGCCAGCAGTTACAGGAGTCCAGCTACCGGGGAGCTGTTTTTT. It specifies CASSYRSPATGELFF. V gene TRBV6-5 combines with J gene TRBJ2-2; D not resolved. V was cut by 2 bases and J by 5 bases, with 12 bases left in between. Germline CDR1 and CDR2: MNHEY and SVGAGI. The CDR3 length is 15 residues.

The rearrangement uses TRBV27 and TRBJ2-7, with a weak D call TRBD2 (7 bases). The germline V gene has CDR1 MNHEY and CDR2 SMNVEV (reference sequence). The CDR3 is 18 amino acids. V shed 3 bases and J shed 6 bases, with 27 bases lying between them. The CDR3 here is CASSFLDGGRVGPREQYF. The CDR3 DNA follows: TGTGCCAGCAGTTTTCTTGACGGGGGGCGGGTTGGGCCCCGCGAGCAGTACTTC.

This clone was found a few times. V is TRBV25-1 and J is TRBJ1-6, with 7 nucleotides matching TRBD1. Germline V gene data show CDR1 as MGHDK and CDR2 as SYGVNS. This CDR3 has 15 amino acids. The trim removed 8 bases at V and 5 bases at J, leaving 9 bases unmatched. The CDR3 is CASEGRQGDNSPLHF. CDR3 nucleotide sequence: TGTGCCAGCGAGGGTAGACAGGGTGATAATTCACCCCTCCACTTT.

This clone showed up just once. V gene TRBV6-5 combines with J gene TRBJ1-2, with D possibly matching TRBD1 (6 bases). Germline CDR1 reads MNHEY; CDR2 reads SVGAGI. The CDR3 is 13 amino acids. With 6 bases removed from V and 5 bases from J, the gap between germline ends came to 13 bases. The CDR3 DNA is TGTGCCAGCAGCCTACAGGGAGGGTATGGCTACACCTTC. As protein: CASSLQGGYGYTF.

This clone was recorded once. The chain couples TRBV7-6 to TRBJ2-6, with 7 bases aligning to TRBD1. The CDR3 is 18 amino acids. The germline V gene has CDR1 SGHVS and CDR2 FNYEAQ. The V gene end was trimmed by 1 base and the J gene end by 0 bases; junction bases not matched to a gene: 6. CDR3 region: CASSLEGAFSSGANVLTF. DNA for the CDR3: TGTGCCAGCAGCTTAGAGGGGGCCTTTTCCTCTGGGGCCAACGTCCTGACTTTC. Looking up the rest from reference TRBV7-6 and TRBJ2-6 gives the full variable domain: GAGVSQSPRYKVTKRGQDVALRCDPISGHVSLYWYRQALGQGPEFLTYFNYEAQQDKSGLPNDRFSAERPEGSISTLTIQRTEQRDSAMYRCASSLEGAFSSGANVLTFGAGSRLTVL.

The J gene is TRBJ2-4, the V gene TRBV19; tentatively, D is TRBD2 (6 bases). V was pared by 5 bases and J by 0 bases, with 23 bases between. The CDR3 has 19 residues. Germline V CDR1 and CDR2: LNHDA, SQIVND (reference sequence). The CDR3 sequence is CASSPRIAAVSLAKNIQYF. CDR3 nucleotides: TGTGCCAGTAGTCCCCGTATAGCGGCCGTCTCGTTAGCCAAAAACATTCAGTACTTC.

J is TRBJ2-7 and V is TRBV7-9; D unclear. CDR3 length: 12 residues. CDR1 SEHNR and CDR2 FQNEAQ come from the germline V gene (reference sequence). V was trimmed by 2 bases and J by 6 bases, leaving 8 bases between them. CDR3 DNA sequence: TGTGCCAGCAGCTTATCAGGTTCCGAGCAGTACTTC. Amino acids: CASSLSGSEQYF.

The DNA for the CDR3 is TGCGCCAGCAGTCTTCCTGGGGGGGCGCGGCGGTGCGAGCAGTACTTC. Its protein is CASSLPGGARRCEQYF. This chain connects TRBV23-1 to TRBJ2-7; perhaps TRBD2 as D (7 bases). TRBV23-1 is flagged as an ORF with uncertain function. CDR3 size: 16 residues. Trimming left V 4 bases short and J 6 bases short, with 22 bases between.

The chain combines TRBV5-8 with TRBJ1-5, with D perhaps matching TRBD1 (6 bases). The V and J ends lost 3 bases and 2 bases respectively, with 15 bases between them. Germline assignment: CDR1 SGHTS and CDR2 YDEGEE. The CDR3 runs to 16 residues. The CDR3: CASSSWGGAGNQPQHF. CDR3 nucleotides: TGTGCCAGCAGCTCTTGGGGGGGGGCCGGCAATCAGCCCCAGCATTTT. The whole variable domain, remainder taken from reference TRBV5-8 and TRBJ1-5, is EAGVTQSPTHLIKTRGQQATLRCSPISGHTSVYWYQQALGLGLQFLLWYDEGEERNRGNFPPRFSGRQFPNYSSELNVNALELEDSALYLCASSSWGGAGNQPQHFGDGTRLSIL.

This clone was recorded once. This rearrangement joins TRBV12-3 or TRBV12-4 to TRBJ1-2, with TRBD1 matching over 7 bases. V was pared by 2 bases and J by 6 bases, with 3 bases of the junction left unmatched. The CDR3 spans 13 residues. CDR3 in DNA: TGTGCCAGCAGTTTAACGCAGGGGGATGGCTACACCTTC. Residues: CASSLTQGDGYTF.

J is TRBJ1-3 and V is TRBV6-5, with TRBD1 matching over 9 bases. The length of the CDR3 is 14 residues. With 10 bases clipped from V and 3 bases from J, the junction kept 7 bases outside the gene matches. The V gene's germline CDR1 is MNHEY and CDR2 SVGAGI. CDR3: CATQTGGDGNTIYF. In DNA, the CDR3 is TGTGCCACACAAACAGGGGGCGATGGAAACACCATATATTTT.

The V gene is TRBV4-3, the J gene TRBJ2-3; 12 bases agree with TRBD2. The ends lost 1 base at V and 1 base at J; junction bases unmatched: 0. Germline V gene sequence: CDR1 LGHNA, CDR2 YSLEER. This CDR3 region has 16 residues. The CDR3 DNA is TGCGCCAGCAGCCAAGGACTAGCGGGGGGCACAGATACGCAGTATTTT. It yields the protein CASSQGLAGGTDTQYF.

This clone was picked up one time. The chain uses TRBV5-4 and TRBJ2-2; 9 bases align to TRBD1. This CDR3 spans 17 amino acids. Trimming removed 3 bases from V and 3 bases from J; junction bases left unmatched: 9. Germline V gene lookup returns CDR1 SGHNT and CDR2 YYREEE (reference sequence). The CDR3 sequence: CASSSQGANGYTGELFF. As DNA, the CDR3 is TGTGCCAGCAGCTCACAGGGGGCGAACGGATACACCGGGGAGCTGTTTTTT.

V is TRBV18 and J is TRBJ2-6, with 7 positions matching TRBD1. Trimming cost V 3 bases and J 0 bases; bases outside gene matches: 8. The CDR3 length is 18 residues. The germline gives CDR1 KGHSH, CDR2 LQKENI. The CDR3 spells CASSPRGGLSSGANVLTF. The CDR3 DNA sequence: TGTGCCAGCTCACCCCGAGGGGGCCTGAGCTCTGGGGCCAACGTCCTGACTTTC. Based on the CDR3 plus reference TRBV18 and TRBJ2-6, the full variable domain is NAGVMQNPRHLVRRRGQEARLRCSPMKGHSHVYWYRQLPEEGLKFMVYLQKENIIDESGMPKERFSAEFPKEGPSILRIQQVVRGDSAAYFCASSPRGGLSSGANVLTFGAGSRLTVL.

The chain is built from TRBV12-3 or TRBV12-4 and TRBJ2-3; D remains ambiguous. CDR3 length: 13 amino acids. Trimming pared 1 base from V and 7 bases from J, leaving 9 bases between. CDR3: CASSLGPGYTQYF. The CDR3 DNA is TGTGCCAGCAGTTTAGGGCCAGGCTATACGCAGTATTTT.

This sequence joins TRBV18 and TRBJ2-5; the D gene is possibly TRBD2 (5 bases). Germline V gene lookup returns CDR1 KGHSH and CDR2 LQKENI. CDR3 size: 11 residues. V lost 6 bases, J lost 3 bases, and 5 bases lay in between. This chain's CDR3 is CASSEEETQYF. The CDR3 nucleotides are TGTGCCAGCTCGGAGGAAGAGACCCAGTACTTC.

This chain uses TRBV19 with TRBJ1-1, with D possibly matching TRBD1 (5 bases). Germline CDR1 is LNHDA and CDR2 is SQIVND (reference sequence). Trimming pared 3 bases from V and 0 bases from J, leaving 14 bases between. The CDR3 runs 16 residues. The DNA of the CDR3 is TGTGCCAGTAGTATGGGCCCAGGGTTCATGAACACTGAAGCTTTCTTT. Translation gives CASSMGPGFMNTEAFF. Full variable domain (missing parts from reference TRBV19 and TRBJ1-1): DGGITQSPKYLFRKEGQNVTLSCEQNLNHDAMYWYRQDPGQGLRLIYYSQIVNDFQKGDIAEGYSVSREKKESFPLTVTSAQKNPTAFYLCASSMGPGFMNTEAFFGQGTRLTVV.

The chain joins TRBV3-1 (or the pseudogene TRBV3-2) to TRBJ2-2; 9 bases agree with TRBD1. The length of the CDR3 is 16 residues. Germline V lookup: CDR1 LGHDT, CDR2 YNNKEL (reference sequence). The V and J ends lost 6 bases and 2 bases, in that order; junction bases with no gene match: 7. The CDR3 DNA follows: TGTGCCAGCAGTCATACAGGGGGCTCTAACACCGGGGAGCTGTTTTTT. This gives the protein CASSHTGGSNTGELFF.

CDR3 nucleotides: TGTGCCAGCAGCGCCGGACAGCGTTATGGCTACACCTTC. This gives the protein CASSAGQRYGYTF. This chain joins TRBV5-4 and TRBJ1-2, with a possible D match to TRBD1 (6 bases). Between the trimmed V and J ends, which lost 4 bases and 5 bases, there was a span of 12 bases. CDR1 is SGHNT, CDR2 YYREEE, per germline (reference sequence). The CDR3 length is 13 residues.

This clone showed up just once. The CDR3 protein is CASSLDQRNEQFF. DNA for the CDR3: TGTGCCAGCAGCTTGGATCAGCGCAATGAGCAGTTCTTC. This rearrangement joins TRBV5-4 to TRBJ2-1; unclear D gene. Germline V gene data show CDR1 as SGHNT and CDR2 as YYREEE (reference sequence). Trimming took off 0 bases at V and 6 bases at J, with 7 bases between the two ends. CDR3 length: 13 residues.

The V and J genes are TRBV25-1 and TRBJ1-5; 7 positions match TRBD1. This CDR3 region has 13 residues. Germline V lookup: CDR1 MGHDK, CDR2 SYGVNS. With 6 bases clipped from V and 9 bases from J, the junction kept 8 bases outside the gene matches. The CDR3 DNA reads TGTGCCAGCAGCAGTACAGGGGATGGGCCCCAGCATTTT. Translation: CASSSTGDGPQHF.

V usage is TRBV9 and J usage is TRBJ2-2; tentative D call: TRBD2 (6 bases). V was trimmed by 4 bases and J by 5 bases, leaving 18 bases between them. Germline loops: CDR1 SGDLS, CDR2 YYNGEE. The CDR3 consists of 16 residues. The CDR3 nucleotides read TGTGCCAGCAGCTCGACTCCCAGGGCGGGGACCGGGGAGCTGTTTTTT. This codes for CASSSTPRAGTGELFF.

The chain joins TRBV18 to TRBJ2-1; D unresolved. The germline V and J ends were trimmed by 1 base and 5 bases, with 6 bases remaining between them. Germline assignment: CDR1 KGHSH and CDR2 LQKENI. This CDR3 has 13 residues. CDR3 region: CASSPLANNEQFF. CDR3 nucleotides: TGTGCCAGCTCACCACTAGCTAACAATGAGCAGTTCTTC.

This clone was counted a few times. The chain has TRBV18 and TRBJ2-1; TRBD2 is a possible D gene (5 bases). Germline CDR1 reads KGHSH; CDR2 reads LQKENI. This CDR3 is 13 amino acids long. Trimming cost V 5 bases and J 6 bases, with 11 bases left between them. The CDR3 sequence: CASSEGVPNEQFF. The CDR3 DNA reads TGTGCCAGCTCAGAGGGAGTTCCCAATGAGCAGTTCTTC. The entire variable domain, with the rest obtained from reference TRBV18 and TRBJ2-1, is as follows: NAGVMQNPRHLVRRRGQEARLRCSPMKGHSHVYWYRQLPEEGLKFMVYLQKENIIDESGMPKERFSAEFPKEGPSILRIQQVVRGDSAAYFCASSEGVPNEQFFGPGTRLTVL.

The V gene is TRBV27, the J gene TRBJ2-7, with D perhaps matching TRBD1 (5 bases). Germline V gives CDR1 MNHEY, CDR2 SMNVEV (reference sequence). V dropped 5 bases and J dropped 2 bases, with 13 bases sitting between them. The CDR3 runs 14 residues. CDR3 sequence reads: CASSPGAPTYEQYF. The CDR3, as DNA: TGTGCCAGCAGTCCTGGGGCACCTACCTACGAGCAGTACTTC.

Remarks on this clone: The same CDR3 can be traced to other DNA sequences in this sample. Here the CDR3 DNA reads TGTGCCAGCAGCTTAACTAGCGGGAGTACAGATACGCAGTATTTT. Protein: CASSLTSGSTDTQYF. The chain links TRBV5-4 to TRBJ2-3, with 11 nucleotides matching TRBD2. Germline lookup yields CDR1 SGHNT and CDR2 YYREEE (reference sequence). The CDR3 consists of 15 residues. J gave up 3 bases and V 2 bases, and 2 bases lay outside the gene matches.

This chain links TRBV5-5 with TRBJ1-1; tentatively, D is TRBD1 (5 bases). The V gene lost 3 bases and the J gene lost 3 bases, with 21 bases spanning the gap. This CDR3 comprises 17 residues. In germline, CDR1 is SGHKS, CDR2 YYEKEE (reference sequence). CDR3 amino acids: CASSSSPLAGGDTEAFF. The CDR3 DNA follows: TGTGCCAGCAGCTCCTCCCCCTTGGCCGGGGGAGACACTGAAGCTTTCTTT.

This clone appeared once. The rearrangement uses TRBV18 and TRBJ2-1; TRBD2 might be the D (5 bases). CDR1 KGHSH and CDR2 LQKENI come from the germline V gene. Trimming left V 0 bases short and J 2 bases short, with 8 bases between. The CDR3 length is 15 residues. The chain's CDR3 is CASSPPGIAYNEQFF. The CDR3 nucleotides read TGTGCCAGCTCACCACCCGGGATTGCCTACAATGAGCAGTTCTTC.